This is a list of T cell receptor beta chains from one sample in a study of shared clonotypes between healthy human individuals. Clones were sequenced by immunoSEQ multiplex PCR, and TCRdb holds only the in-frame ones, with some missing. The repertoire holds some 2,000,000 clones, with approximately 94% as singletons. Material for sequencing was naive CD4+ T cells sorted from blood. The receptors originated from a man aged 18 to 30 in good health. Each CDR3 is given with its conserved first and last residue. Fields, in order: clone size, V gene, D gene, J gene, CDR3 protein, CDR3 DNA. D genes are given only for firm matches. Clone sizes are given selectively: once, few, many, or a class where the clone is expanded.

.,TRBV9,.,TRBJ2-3,CASSVVSGADTQYF,TGTGCCAGCAGCGTAGTCTCAGGGGCAGATACGCAGTATTTT
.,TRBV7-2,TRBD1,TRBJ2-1,CASQGTGGRTGNEQFF,TGTGCCAGCCAAGGCACAGGGGGGCGGACAGGCAATGAGCAGTTCTTC
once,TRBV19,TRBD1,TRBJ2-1,CASKGDRSYNEQFF,TGTGCCAGTAAGGGGGACAGATCCTACAATGAGCAGTTCTTC
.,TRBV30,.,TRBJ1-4,CAWSVRNEKLFF,TGTGCCTGGAGTGTAAGGAATGAAAAACTGTTTTTT
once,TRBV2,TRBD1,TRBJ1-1,CAGKETGSTEAFF,TGTGCCGGAAAAGAGACAGGGAGTACTGAAGCTTTCTTT
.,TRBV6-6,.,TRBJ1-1,CATGARGGTEAFF,TGTGCCACAGGGGCTCGGGGAGGCACTGAAGCTTTCTTT
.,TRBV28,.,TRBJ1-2,CASSQDQPPGYTF,TGTGCCAGCAGTCAAGACCAACCACCCGGCTACACCTTC
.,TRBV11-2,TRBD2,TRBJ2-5,CASRRTSGQETQYF,TGTGCCAGCAGGAGGACTAGCGGCCAAGAGACCCAGTACTTC
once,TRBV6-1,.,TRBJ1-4,CASTLIGRIAEKLFF,TGTGCCAGCACTCTCATTGGCAGGATTGCGGAAAAACTGTTTTTT
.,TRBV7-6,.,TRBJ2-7,CASSLVTGPTYEQYF,TGTGCCAGCAGCTTAGTCACAGGGCCGACCTACGAGCAGTACTTC
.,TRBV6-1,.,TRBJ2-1,CASREQGYNEQFF,TGTGCCAGCAGGGAACAGGGATACAATGAGCAGTTCTTC
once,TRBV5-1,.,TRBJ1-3,CASSLTGTSGNTIYF,TGCGCCAGCAGCTTGACAGGGACCTCTGGAAACACCATATATTTT
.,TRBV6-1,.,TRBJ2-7,CASQGDEQYF,TGTGCCAGCCAGGGAGACGAGCAGTACTTC
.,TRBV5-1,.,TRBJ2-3,CASSLPTDTQYF,TGCGCCAGCAGCCTTCCCACAGATACGCAGTATTTT
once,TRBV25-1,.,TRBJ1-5,CASSESGGANQPQHF,TGTGCCAGCAGTGAATCCGGGGGGGCTAATCAGCCCCAGCATTTT
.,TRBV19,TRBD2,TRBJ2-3,CASSISGGGSDTQYF,TGTGCCAGTAGTATTAGTGGCGGGGGGTCAGATACGCAGTATTTT
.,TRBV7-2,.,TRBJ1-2,CASSPPSIRPRERSGYTF,TGTGCCAGCAGCCCCCCATCAATCCGGCCCCGGGAAAGGTCTGGCTACACCTTC
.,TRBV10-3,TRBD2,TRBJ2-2,CAISLLAGATNTGELFF,TGTGCCATCAGCCTTCTAGCGGGAGCAACGAACACCGGGGAGCTGTTTTTT
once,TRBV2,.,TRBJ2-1,CASNLVPHNEQFF,TGTGCCAGCAACCTCGTTCCCCACAATGAGCAGTTCTTC
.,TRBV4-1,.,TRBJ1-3,CASSRAGPGAGNTIYF,TGCGCCAGCAGCCGAGCGGGTCCAGGGGCTGGAAACACCATATATTTT
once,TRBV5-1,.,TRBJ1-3,CASSLQTGLSGNTIYF,TGCGCCAGCAGTTTGCAGACAGGACTTTCTGGAAACACCATATATTTT
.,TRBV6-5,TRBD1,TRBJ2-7,CASSYRDSYEQYF,TGTGCCAGCAGTTATCGGGACAGCTACGAGCAGTACTTC
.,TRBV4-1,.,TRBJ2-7,CASSQLPGMNEQYF,TGCGCCAGCAGCCAACTACCAGGGATGAACGAGCAGTACTTC
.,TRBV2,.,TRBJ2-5,CASRTNQETQYF,TGTGCCAGCAGGACAAACCAAGAGACCCAGTACTTC
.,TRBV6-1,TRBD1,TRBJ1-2,CASTGDRANYGYTF,TGTGCCAGCACCGGGGACAGAGCTAACTATGGCTACACCTTC
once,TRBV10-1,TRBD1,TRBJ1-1,CASSERQGATFF,TGCGCCAGCAGTGAGAGGCAGGGGGCAACTTTCTTT
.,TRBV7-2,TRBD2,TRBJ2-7,CASSQQTSGEGIYEQYF,TGTGCCAGCAGCCAACAAACTAGCGGGGAGGGGATCTACGAGCAGTACTTC
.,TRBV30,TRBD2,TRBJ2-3,CAWSVTRTSGGSSTDTQYF,TGTGCCTGGAGTGTAACCCGGACTAGCGGGGGTTCTAGCACAGATACGCAGTATTTT
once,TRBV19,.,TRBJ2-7,CASRKDSTYEQYF,TGTGCCAGTAGGAAGGACAGCACCTACGAGCAGTACTTC
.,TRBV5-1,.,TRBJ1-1,CASSSGVGGTEAFF,TGCGCCAGCAGCTCGGGGGTCGGGGGAACTGAAGCTTTCTTT
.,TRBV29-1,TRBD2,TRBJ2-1,CSVEGLAVAAAYYNEQFF,TGCAGCGTTGAAGGGCTAGCGGTCGCAGCGGCCTACTACAATGAGCAGTTCTTC
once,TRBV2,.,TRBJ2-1,CASSDLPPGKTEQFF,TGTGCCAGCAGTGATTTACCCCCAGGGAAGACTGAGCAGTTCTTC
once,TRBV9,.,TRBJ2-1,CASSVGGSGNEQFF,TGTGCCAGCAGCGTAGGCGGGTCCGGCAATGAGCAGTTCTTC
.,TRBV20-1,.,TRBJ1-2,CSATDVHTF,TGCAGTGCGACTGACGTCCACACCTTC
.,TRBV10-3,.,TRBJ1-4,CAISVEGAGEKLFF,TGTGCCATCAGTGTTGAAGGTGCCGGAGAAAAACTGTTTTTT
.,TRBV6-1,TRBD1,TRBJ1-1,CASSSYRGQTEAFF,TGTGCCAGCAGCTCCTATAGGGGGCAAACTGAAGCTTTCTTT
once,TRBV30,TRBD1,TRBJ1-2,CAWSDAPASGQGIYGYTF,TGTGCCTGGAGTGACGCGCCCGCCTCCGGACAGGGGATCTATGGCTACACCTTC
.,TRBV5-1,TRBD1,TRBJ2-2,CASSHRGNPPHTGELFF,TGCGCCAGCAGCCACAGGGGTAACCCTCCCCACACCGGGGAGCTGTTTTTT
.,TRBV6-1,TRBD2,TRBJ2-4,CASSEAASGKNIQYF,TGTGCCAGCAGTGAAGCGGCTAGCGGGAAAAACATTCAGTACTTC
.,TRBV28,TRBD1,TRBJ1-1,CASSPTVRDRREAFF,TGTGCCAGCAGTCCCACGGTCCGGGACAGGAGGGAAGCTTTCTTT
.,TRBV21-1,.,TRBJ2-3,CAGSRGGPSTDTQYF,TGTGCCGGCAGTCGCGGGGGTCCTAGCACAGATACGCAGTATTTT
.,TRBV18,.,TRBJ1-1,CASSPDRMGSLNTEAFF,TGTGCCAGCTCACCGGACAGAATGGGTTCGTTGAACACTGAAGCTTTCTTT
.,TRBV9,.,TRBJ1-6,CASSRGDSYNSPLHF,TGTGCCAGCAGCAGGGGAGACTCCTATAATTCACCCCTCCACTTT
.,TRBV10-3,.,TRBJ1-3,CAISDQAYSSGNTIYF,TGTGCCATCAGTGACCAGGCGTATAGCTCTGGAAACACCATATATTTT
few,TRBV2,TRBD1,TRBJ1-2,CASSAGTGYGYTF,TGTGCCAGCAGCGCCGGGACAGGCTATGGCTACACCTTC
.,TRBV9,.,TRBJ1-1,CASSVSAILDTEAFF,TGTGCCAGCAGCGTTTCGGCAATTCTGGACACTGAAGCTTTCTTT
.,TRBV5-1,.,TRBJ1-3,CASSSGVDLHF,TGCGCCAGCAGCTCCGGGGTCGATTTGCATTTT
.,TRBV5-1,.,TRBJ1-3,CASSLSGAGNTIYF,TGCGCCAGCAGCTTATCAGGGGCTGGAAACACCATATATTTT
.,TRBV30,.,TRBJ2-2,CAWSTGQGTGELFF,TGTGCCTGGAGCACAGGGCAAGGAACCGGGGAGCTGTTTTTT
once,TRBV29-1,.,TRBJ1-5,CSVGNGNQPQHF,TGCAGCGTCGGGAACGGCAATCAGCCCCAGCATTTT
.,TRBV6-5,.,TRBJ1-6,CASSYSWDDRDSPLHF,TGTGCCAGCAGTTACTCGTGGGACGACCGCGATTCACCCCTCCACTTT
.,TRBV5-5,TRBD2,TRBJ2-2,CASSPGLANTGELFF,TGTGCCAGCAGCCCGGGACTAGCGAACACCGGGGAGCTGTTTTTT
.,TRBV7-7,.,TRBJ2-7,CASSDRPSGEQYF,TGTGCTAGCAGCGACCGGCCCTCGGGCGAGCAGTACTTC
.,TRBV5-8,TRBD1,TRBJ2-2,CASSIGTGAGGELFF,TGTGCCAGCAGCATCGGGACAGGGGCGGGCGGGGAGCTGTTTTTT
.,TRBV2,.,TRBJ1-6,CALSVGGNSPLHF,TGTGCCCTATCCGTGGGGGGGAATTCACCCCTCCACTTT